The 14 T cell receptor beta chains below all came from one sample that was sequenced in a study of human T cells and chemical hapten exposure. Time point in this sample: patch test 2, 6 weeks after DPC sensitization. Described treatment: therapeutic diphenylcyclopropenone sensitization with weekly scalp DPC. TCRdb reanalysed the RACE reads using MiXCR and keeps one entry per CDR3 protein. The sample includes about 40,000 distinct CDR3 sequences, 3% to 3.5% of them seen just once. Source: whole blood, taken in connection with sensitization to the hapten diphenylcyclopropenone (DPC). Source of these receptors: a man aged 35 to 55 with alopecia areata. Some clones in this sample may be carry-over from other donors' samples.

This clonotype was counted at least ten times. This chain joins TRBV6-1 and TRBJ2-2; D is perhaps TRBD2 (5 bases). In germline, CDR1 is MNHNS, CDR2 SASEGT. Trimming shortened V by 7 bases and J by 0 bases, and 15 bases separated the two germline ends. CDR3 length: 16 amino acids. The CDR3 here is CASTERAGANTGELFF. The CDR3 DNA reads as TGTGCCAGCACCGAACGGGCCGGGGCGAACACCGGGGAGCTGTTTTTT.

This clonotype appeared many times. The chain joins TRBV20-1 to TRBJ2-3; TRBD1 agrees at 10 bases. CDR3 length: 14 residues. Losses at the gene ends were 6 bases for V and 6 bases for J; bases not matched to a gene: 9. Germline V gene lookup returns CDR1 DFQATT and CDR2 SNEGSKA (reference sequence). The CDR3 nucleotides read TGCAGTGCCCCTCGGACAGGGGGGGGGGATACGCAGTATTTT. Protein sequence: CSAPRTGGGDTQYF.

In this sample, this clonotype turned up many times. This chain uses TRBV12-3 or TRBV12-4 with TRBJ2-3; 13 nucleotides line up with TRBD2. The CDR3 is 17 amino acids. V dropped 1 base and J dropped 5; count of bases not matched to a gene: 6. CDR3 coding DNA: TGTGCCAGCAGTTTAGAGGGGGGACTAGCGGGAAAAGATACGCAGTATTTT. Amino acid sequence: CASSLEGGLAGKDTQYF.

There are many counts of this clonotype. The genes are TRBV5-1 and TRBJ2-5; D call uncertain. Trimming removed 1 base from V and 3 bases from J, with 10 bases in between. This CDR3 is 14 amino acids long. Germline values: CDR1 SGHRS, CDR2 YFSETQ. Here the CDR3 reads CASSLNGPEETQYF. The CDR3 DNA is TGCGCCAGCAGCTTGAACGGGCCAGAAGAGACCCAGTACTTC.

This clonotype was seen many times. The gene calls are TRBV6-5 and TRBJ1-1, with no clear D. CDR1 MNHEY and CDR2 SVGAGI come from the germline V gene. The V end was cut by 6 bases, the J end by 4 bases, with 9 bases between. The CDR3 loop spans 12 amino acids. The CDR3 DNA is TGTGCCAGCAGGGACCGGCTCACTGAAGCTTTCTTT. It is translated as CASRDRLTEAFF.

The V gene is TRBV7-2, the J gene TRBJ2-1, with TRBD2 identical over 7 bases. The V and J ends lost 1 base and 0 bases, in that order; junction bases with no gene match: 6. In germline, CDR1 is SGHTA, CDR2 FQGNSA. The CDR3 spans 17 residues. This chain's CDR3 is CASSLGGGVSSYNEQFF. CDR3 DNA sequence: TGTGCCAGCAGCTTAGGGGGGGGGGTGAGCTCCTACAATGAGCAGTTCTTC.

There are many counts of this clonotype. The CDR3: CASSYAPGTGTGELFF. CDR3 DNA: TGTGCCAGCAGCTACGCTCCCGGGACAGGGACCGGGGAGCTGTTTTTT. The V call is TRBV7-2, the J call TRBJ2-2, with 9 bases lining up with TRBD1. Trimming took 4 bases from V and 5 from J; bases not matched to a gene: 8. The CDR3 has 16 residues. Germline V gene lookup returns CDR1 SGHTA and CDR2 FQGNSA.

This clonotype occurred a few times. The J gene is TRBJ1-3, the V gene TRBV12-3 or TRBV12-4, with TRBD1 identical over 7 bases. With V trimmed by 5 bases and J by 6 bases, 13 bases remained unmatched. This CDR3 spans 16 amino acids. CDR3 in amino acids: CASSPLGQGDLNTIYF. CDR3 DNA: TGTGCCAGCAGTCCCCTGGGGCAGGGGGACTTAAACACCATATATTTT.

In this sample, this clonotype turned up a few times. The rearrangement uses TRBV7-9 and TRBJ2-3; 7 bases match TRBD1. The CDR3 has 15 amino acids. From germline, CDR1 is SEHNR and CDR2 FQNEAQ (reference sequence). The ends lost 4 bases at V and 0 bases at J; junction bases unmatched: 4. CDR3 nucleotide sequence: TGTGCCAGCAGCTATCCGGGACAGAGCACAGATACGCAGTATTTT. This gives the protein CASSYPGQSTDTQYF. Full variable domain (rest looked up from reference TRBV7-9 and TRBJ2-3): DTGVSQNPRHKITKRGQNVTFRCDPISEHNRLYWYRQTLGQGPEFLTYFQNEAQLEKSRLLSDRFSAERPKGSFSTLEIQRTEQGDSAMYLCASSYPGQSTDTQYFGPGTRLTVL.

In this sample, this clonotype turned up many times. The genes are TRBV24-1 and TRBJ2-2, with unresolved D. The CDR3 sequence is 12 residues long. The germline V gene has CDR1 KGHDR and CDR2 SFDVKD. With 2 bases removed from V and 6 bases from J, the gap between germline ends came to 3 bases. The chain's CDR3 is CATSDWAGELFF. CDR3 sequence (DNA): TGTGCCACCAGTGATTGGGCCGGGGAGCTGTTTTTT.

The V gene is TRBV2, the J gene TRBJ2-6, with 8 bases matching TRBD2. This CDR3 comprises 18 residues. Germline loops: CDR1 SNHLY, CDR2 FYNNEI. The V segment lost 2 bases and the J segment 0 bases; nucleotides outside the gene matches: 6. The CDR3 loop reads CASSESGGAYSGANVLTF. The DNA for the CDR3 is TGTGCCAGCAGTGAAAGCGGGGGCGCGTACTCTGGGGCCAACGTCCTGACTTTC. The full variable domain, with the rest looked up from reference TRBV2 and TRBJ2-6, is EPEVTQTPSHQVTQMGQEVILRCVPISNHLYFYWYRQILGQKVEFLVSFYNNEISEKSEIFDDQFSVERPDGSNFTLKIRSTKLEDSAMYFCASSESGGAYSGANVLTFGAGSRLTVL.

This clonotype was detected only a few times. V usage is TRBV5-4 and J usage is TRBJ2-3; no clear D. Trimming took 4 bases from V and 6 from J, leaving 15 bases between them. From germline, CDR1 is SGHNT and CDR2 YYREEE (reference sequence). This CDR3 comprises 14 residues. Here the CDR3 DNA reads TGTGCCAGCAGCCCGGGTCTAGTGGGGGATACGCAGTATTTT. This encodes CASSPGLVGDTQYF. The whole variable domain, remainder taken from reference TRBV5-4 and TRBJ2-3, is ETGVTQSPTHLIKTRGQQVTLRCSSQSGHNTVSWYQQALGQGPQFIFQYYREEENGRGNFPPRFSGLQFPNYSSELNVNALELDDSALYLCASSPGLVGDTQYFGPGTRLTVL.

This clonotype was recorded at least ten times. The chain recombines TRBV2 with TRBJ2-5; no firm D call. Germline V lookup: CDR1 SNHLY, CDR2 FYNNEI. The germline V and J ends were trimmed by 3 bases and 3 bases, with 11 bases remaining between them. This CDR3 comprises 14 residues. This CDR3 is CASSDLQVKETQYF. The CDR3 DNA reads as TGTGCCAGCAGTGATCTCCAGGTCAAAGAGACCCAGTACTTC.

This clonotype was observed at least ten times. J is TRBJ2-5 and V is TRBV14; weak D call: TRBD2 (6 bases). From germline, CDR1 is SGHDN and CDR2 FVKESK. Between the trimmed V and J ends, which lost 4 bases and 3 bases, there was a span of 18 bases. The CDR3 is 16 residues long. The CDR3 DNA follows: TGTGCCAGCAGCCCGGTCAGGACTACATCAAAAGAGACCCAGTACTTC. Translation gives CASSPVRTTSKETQYF.